One sample yielded the 31 T cell receptor beta chains listed below, sequenced in a study of blood T cell repertoires in COVID-19. Some clones are missing from TCRdb's copy, which holds only in-frame ones; the method was immunoSEQ multiplex PCR. Among 120,000 or so clones listed, over 75% were seen once. Sequences were obtained from peripheral blood. These receptors all stem from a woman of 80 years or more with acute or convalescent COVID-19.

V gene TRBV29-1 combines with J gene TRBJ1-4; maybe TRBD1 (5 bases). Trimming left V 0 bases short and J 3 bases short, with 11 bases between. Germline CDR1 SQVTM, CDR2 ANQGSEA. This CDR3 has 15 residues. CDR3 residues: CSVEDRGVANEKLFF. DNA of the CDR3: TGCAGCGTTGAAGATCGGGGGGTCGCTAATGAAAAACTGTTTTTT.

A single count supports this clone. V is TRBV6-5 and J is TRBJ1-1; tentatively, D is TRBD1 (6 bases). Germline V gene sequence: CDR1 MNHEY, CDR2 SVGAGI. Trimming shortened V by 8 bases and J by 7 bases, and 20 bases separated the two germline ends. The CDR3 covers 14 residues. In DNA, the CDR3 is TGTGCCAGCTTAAAACCGGGACAAGCGGTTGAAGCTTTCTTT. Translating gives CASLKPGQAVEAFF.

The CDR3 reads CASSPWRAQETQYF. The CDR3 nucleotides read TGTGCCAGCTCCCCTTGGAGGGCCCAGGAGACCCAGTACTTC. The chain joins TRBV2 to TRBJ2-5; a possible D gene is TRBD2 (6 bases). With 8 bases removed from V and 5 bases from J, the gap between germline ends came to 18 bases. Germline-derived CDR1 and CDR2 are SNHLY and FYNNEI. The CDR3 has 14 amino acids. Drawing the rest from reference TRBV2 and TRBJ2-5, the complete variable domain is EPEVTQTPSHQVTQMGQEVILRCVPISNHLYFYWYRQILGQKVEFLVSFYNNEISEKSEIFDDQFSVERPDGSNFTLKIRSTKLEDSAMYFCASSPWRAQETQYFGPGTRLLVL.

The CDR3 is CASSRVNQPQHF. CDR3 coding DNA: TGTGCCAGCAGCCGAGTTAATCAGCCCCAGCATTTT. The chain uses TRBV5-6 and TRBJ1-5; D ambiguous. CDR3 length: 12 residues. Germline V gene sequence: CDR1 SGHDT, CDR2 YYEEEE. The ends were cut back, 4 bases at V and 4 bases at J, with 6 bases in the middle. Full variable domain (remainder filled in from reference TRBV5-6 and TRBJ1-5): DAGVTQSPTHLIKTRGQQVTLRCSPKSGHDTVSWYQQALGQGPQFIFQYYEEEERQRGNFPDRFSGHQFPNYSSELNVNALLLGDSALYLCASSRVNQPQHFGDGTRLSIL.

This clone came up a few times. The CDR3 loop is CASSQSQQAPQHF. The CDR3 bases are TGTGCCAGCAGCCAATCCCAGCAGGCGCCCCAGCATTTT. The chain uses TRBV3-1 (or the pseudogene TRBV3-2) and TRBJ1-5; no definite D call. Germline V gene lookup returns CDR1 LGHDT and CDR2 YNNKEL (reference sequence). Between the trimmed V and J ends, which lost 2 bases and 9 bases, there was a span of 11 bases. This CDR3 is built from 13 residues.

The rearrangement uses TRBV27 and TRBJ2-1; 10 bases match TRBD2. The V and J ends lost 3 bases and 11 bases, in that order; junction bases with no gene match: 16. Germline-derived CDR1 and CDR2 are MNHEY and SMNVEV (reference sequence). CDR3 length: 17 residues. The CDR3 nucleotides are TGTGCCAGCAGTTTCTCCCAGCGGGGGGGAGGAGGGCCAAAGCAGTTCTTC. Translation: CASSFSQRGGGGPKQFF.

The chain links TRBV3-1 (or the pseudogene TRBV3-2) to TRBJ1-1; the match to TRBD1 covers 10 bases. With 3 bases clipped from V and 5 bases from J, the junction kept 6 bases outside the gene matches. The CDR3 sequence is 15 residues long. Germline assignment: CDR1 LGHDT and CDR2 YNNKEL (reference sequence). The CDR3 DNA follows: TGTGCCAGCAGCCACCCGACAGGGGGCGTTACTGAAGCTTTCTTT. Translation gives CASSHPTGGVTEAFF.

This sequence joins TRBV6-6 and TRBJ1-4; perhaps TRBD1 as D (5 bases). The germline V gene has CDR1 MNHNY and CDR2 SVGAGI (reference sequence). This CDR3 contains 13 residues. Trimming removed 6 bases at V and 8 bases at J, with 13 bases between. CDR3 nucleotide sequence: TGTGCCAGCAGGCTGGCGGGGGAGGAAAAACTGTTTTTT. Amino acid sequence: CASRLAGEEKLFF.

The rearrangement links TRBV11-2 to TRBJ1-2, with no clear D. Germline CDR1 SGHAT, CDR2 FQNNGV. CDR3 length: 15 residues. V dropped 5 bases and J dropped 2 bases, with 15 bases sitting between them. The CDR3, as DNA: TGTGCCAGCAGCGATCGGCGGGTCTCAAACTATGGCTACACCTTC. Amino acid sequence: CASSDRRVSNYGYTF.

The rearrangement links TRBV7-8 to TRBJ2-1, with 9 nucleotides matching TRBD1. This CDR3 is 15 amino acids long. V shed 5 bases and J 1 base; nucleotides not matched to a gene: 3. Germline-derived CDR1 and CDR2 are SGHVS and FQNEAQ. DNA of the CDR3: TGTGCCAGCAGCCTGGACAGGGGATCCTACAATGAGCAGTTCTTC. Its protein product is CASSLDRGSYNEQFF. The variable domain in full, with the rest retrieved from reference TRBV7-8 and TRBJ2-1, is GAGVSQSPRYKVAKRGQDVALRCDPISGHVSLFWYQQALGQGPEFLTYFQNEAQLDKSGLPSDRFFAERPEGSVSTLKIQRTQQEDSAVYLCASSLDRGSYNEQFFGPGTRLTVL.

This chain links TRBV9 with TRBJ2-2; the D gene is possibly TRBD2 (5 bases). Germline assignment: CDR1 SGDLS and CDR2 YYNGEE. The CDR3 extends over 14 amino acids. V was cut by 3 bases and J by 7 bases, with 13 bases left in between. The CDR3 region is CASSGALGSGELFF. The CDR3, as DNA: TGTGCCAGCAGCGGGGCGTTGGGGAGCGGGGAGCTGTTTTTT. The entire variable domain, with the rest obtained from reference TRBV9 and TRBJ2-2, is as follows: DSGVTQTPKHLITATGQRVTLRCSPRSGDLSVYWYQQSLDQGLQFLIQYYNGEERAKGNILERFSAQQFPDLHSELNLSSLELGDSALYFCASSGALGSGELFFGEGSRLTVL.

The J gene is TRBJ2-5, the V gene TRBV5-5; 7 positions match TRBD1. J lost 2 bases, V lost 6 bases, and 7 bases had no gene match. This CDR3 has 14 residues. CDR1 SGHKS and CDR2 YYEKEE come from the germline V gene (reference sequence). CDR3: CASIRTGSQETQYF. The CDR3, as DNA: TGTGCCAGCATCCGGACAGGATCTCAAGAGACCCAGTACTTC.

Worth noting for this clone: Relative to the germline gene, one junction end is altered; a read error may explain this. The rearrangement uses TRBV29-1 and TRBJ2-1; D is uncertain. CDR3 length: 14 residues. Germline values: CDR1 SQVTM, CDR2 ANQGSEA. As DNA, the CDR3 is TGCAGCGTTGGCAGGAATCCCTCCGACAATGAGCAGTTCTTC. Its translation is CSVGRNPSDNEQFF.

V is TRBV2 and J is TRBJ2-5, with D unresolved. V lost 3 bases to trimming and J lost 2 bases, with 10 bases between them. Germline V gives CDR1 SNHLY, CDR2 FYNNEI. The CDR3 is 14 amino acids. The CDR3 sequence: CASSDLLRQETQYF. The CDR3 DNA follows: TGTGCCAGCAGTGATTTACTAAGGCAAGAGACCCAGTACTTC.

The V call is TRBV11-2, the J call TRBJ2-7, with D possibly TRBD1 on 6 matching bases. Between the trimmed V and J ends, which lost 5 bases and 4 bases, there was a span of 9 bases. CDR1 and CDR2 (germline): SGHAT, FQNNGV. The CDR3 loop spans 12 amino acids. The chain's CDR3 is CASSIQGYEQYF. As DNA, the CDR3 is TGTGCCAGCAGCATCCAGGGGTACGAGCAGTACTTC. The full variable domain, rest sourced from reference TRBV11-2 and TRBJ2-7, is EAGVAQSPRYKIIEKRQSVAFWCNPISGHATLYWYQQILGQGPKLLIQFQNNGVVDDSQLPKDRFSAERLKGVDSTLKIQPAKLEDSAVYLCASSIQGYEQYFGPGTRLTVT.

The V and J genes are TRBV5-5 and TRBJ2-5; a possible D gene is TRBD1 (5 bases). CDR3 size: 14 residues. Trimming took off 2 bases at V and 5 bases at J, with 13 bases between the two ends. Germline values: CDR1 SGHKS, CDR2 YYEKEE (reference sequence). The CDR3 nucleotides read TGTGCCAGCAGCTTACAGGCCCAACAGGAGACCCAGTACTTC. It codes for CASSLQAQQETQYF.

Only a few counts were recorded for this clone. CDR3 in DNA: TGCGCCAGCAGCCTCTTATCAGGGGGCGCCGGCTATGGCTACACCTTC. Its translation is CASSLLSGGAGYGYTF. This chain uses TRBV4-3 with TRBJ1-2; 8 nucleotides agree with TRBD1. CDR3 length equals 16 residues. Germline-derived CDR1 and CDR2 are LGHNA and YSLEER. V was clipped by 4 bases and J by 4 bases; unmatched bases: 11.

The gene calls are TRBV24-1 and TRBJ2-1, with 8 bases matching TRBD1. The CDR3 has 15 residues. Germline loops: CDR1 KGHDR, CDR2 SFDVKD. The V segment lost 4 bases and the J segment 3 bases; nucleotides outside the gene matches: 4. The CDR3 loop is CATSDPGQGYNEQFF. The CDR3 nucleotides read TGTGCCACCAGTGACCCCGGACAGGGCTACAATGAGCAGTTCTTC.

The rearrangement uses TRBV5-8 and TRBJ1-3, with D unresolved. V lost 1 base and J 1 base, leaving 9 bases between the germline ends. The CDR3 spans 15 residues. Germline-derived CDR1 and CDR2 are SGHTS and YDEGEE. Here the CDR3 DNA reads TGTGCCAGCAGCTTGATCGGAGGGTCTGGAAACACCATATATTTT. It encodes CASSLIGGSGNTIYF.

CDR3 bases: TGTGCCACCGGGACTAGCGGGTTCCAAGAGACCCAGTACTTC. Residues: CATGTSGFQETQYF. The chain has TRBV10-3 and TRBJ2-5, with TRBD2 identical over 12 bases. V trimming: 10 bases; J trimming: 1 base; junction bases outside the gene matches: 4. Germline CDR1 reads ENHRY; CDR2 reads SYGVKD. The CDR3 spans 14 residues.

The rearrangement uses TRBV4-1 and TRBJ2-1; TRBD2 aligns across 13 bases. The CDR3 length is 16 residues. Losses at the gene ends were 9 bases for V and 0 bases for J; bases not matched to a gene: 5. Germline V lookup: CDR1 MGHRA, CDR2 YSYEKL. CDR3 DNA: TGCGCCAGTTCGGGACTAGCGGGGAGCTCCTACAATGAGCAGTTCTTC. The encoded protein is CASSGLAGSSYNEQFF.

This sequence joins TRBV9 and TRBJ2-3, with TRBD2 as a possible D gene (6 bases). Between the trimmed V and J ends, which lost 0 bases and 4 bases, there was a span of 15 bases. The CDR3 consists of 16 residues. CDR1 and CDR2 (germline): SGDLS, YYNGEE. CDR3 residues: CASSVGTTSWPDTQYF. The DNA for the CDR3 is TGTGCCAGCAGCGTAGGGACTACTAGCTGGCCAGATACGCAGTATTTT.

This sequence joins TRBV19 and TRBJ1-2; D ambiguous. V lost 3 bases and J lost 3, with 8 bases in between. The CDR3 has 13 residues. In germline, CDR1 is LNHDA, CDR2 SQIVND (reference sequence). DNA of the CDR3: TGTGCCAGTAGTATGAAGCCTGACTATGGCTACACCTTC. It yields the protein CASSMKPDYGYTF.

J is TRBJ1-5 and V is TRBV6-5, with D possibly being TRBD1 (6 bases). The CDR3 spans 15 residues. Germline CDR1 MNHEY, CDR2 SVGAGI. V was trimmed by 7 bases and J by 6 bases, leaving 19 bases between them. The CDR3 DNA is TGTGCCAGCACCCCGGGAGGGGGTTCAATTCAGCCCCAGCATTTT. It codes for CASTPGGGSIQPQHF.

The rearrangement links TRBV5-1 to TRBJ2-6; D unresolved. Germline lookup yields CDR1 SGHRS and CDR2 YFSETQ. This CDR3 has 15 amino acids. V was pared by 5 bases and J by 1 base, with 10 bases between. CDR3 sequence: CASRELVSGANVLTF. Here the CDR3 DNA reads TGCGCCAGCAGGGAGTTGGTGTCTGGGGCCAACGTCCTGACTTTC.

Only a few counts were recorded for this clone. The chain has TRBV5-4 and TRBJ1-1, with D hard to call. The CDR3 is 15 amino acids. Germline V gene lookup returns CDR1 SGHNT and CDR2 YYREEE (reference sequence). Between the trimmed V and J ends, which lost 4 bases and 1 base, there was a span of 14 bases. The CDR3 loop is CASSTAGFGNTEAFF. The CDR3 DNA reads as TGTGCCAGCAGCACCGCGGGGTTCGGGAACACTGAAGCTTTCTTT.

The chain uses TRBV6-1 and TRBJ2-1; D possibly corresponds to TRBD1 (5 bases). CDR1 is MNHNS, CDR2 SASEGT, per germline. Trimming pared 2 bases from V and 4 bases from J, leaving 12 bases between. The CDR3 sequence is 15 residues long. CDR3 nucleotide sequence: TGTGCCAGCAGTGAAACGGTCAGGGAATACAATGAGCAGTTCTTC. Its protein product is CASSETVREYNEQFF.

The V and J genes are TRBV3-1 (or the pseudogene TRBV3-2) and TRBJ2-1, with a possible D match to TRBD2 (5 bases). The V end was cut by 4 bases, the J end by 0 bases, with 7 bases between. The length of the CDR3 is 14 residues. Germline-derived CDR1 and CDR2 are LGHDT and YNNKEL (reference sequence). For the CDR3, the DNA is TGTGCCAGCAGCCGAGGAGGCTCCTACAATGAGCAGTTCTTC. It specifies CASSRGGSYNEQFF.

The V call is TRBV7-2, the J call TRBJ1-2; the match to TRBD1 covers 7 bases. Unmatched junction bases numbered 4, after V lost 1 base and J lost 2 bases. Germline lookup yields CDR1 SGHTA and CDR2 FQGNSA. CDR3 size: 15 residues. CDR3 bases: TGTGCCAGCAGCTTAGAGGGACAGACCAACTATGGCTACACCTTC. This translates into CASSLEGQTNYGYTF.

The chain is built from TRBV11-2 and TRBJ1-1, with D perhaps matching TRBD1 (5 bases). This CDR3 comprises 12 residues. CDR1 SGHAT and CDR2 FQNNGV come from the germline V gene. The germline V and J ends were trimmed by 2 bases and 5 bases, with 6 bases remaining between them. CDR3 coding DNA: TGTGCCAGCAGCTTAAGGGGAACTGAAGCTTTCTTT. It encodes CASSLRGTEAFF.

The V gene is TRBV19, the J gene TRBJ1-1; tentative D call: TRBD1 (6 bases). CDR1 LNHDA and CDR2 SQIVND come from the germline V gene (reference sequence). CDR3 length: 12 residues. Trimming stripped 3 bases from V and 8 bases from J, with 10 bases between. The CDR3 loop reads CASSIPGTEAFF. CDR3 nucleotides: TGTGCCAGTAGTATTCCCGGGACAGAAGCTTTCTTT.